Following are 7 T cell receptor beta chains from one sample sequenced in a study of blood T cell repertoires in COVID-19. Repertoires were generated with immunoSEQ multiplex PCR, while TCRdb's copy carries only in-frame clones and drops some. Of more than 50,000 clones listed, approximately 90% were seen once; the top ten hold 15% to 20%. Sequencing was done on a sample of peripheral blood. The origin of the receptors is a man aged 80 or over with acute or convalescent COVID-19.

This clone came up a few times. V is TRBV28 and J is TRBJ1-4, with a tentative D call TRBD1 (6 bases). CDR3 length: 16 amino acids. Germline V gene sequence: CDR1 MDHEN, CDR2 SYDVKM. V gave up 5 bases and J gave up 8 bases, with 21 bases separating them. The CDR3 nucleotides read TGTGCCAGCAGTCTCCCCCCCGGGGCCAGGGGAGAAAAACTGTTTTTT. It encodes CASSLPPGARGEKLFF.

V and J are TRBV9 and TRBJ2-6, with a tentative D call TRBD2 (6 bases). Per the germline V gene, CDR1 is SGDLS and CDR2 is YYNGEE. The CDR3 spans 16 residues. Trimming left V 4 bases short and J 3 bases short, with 14 bases between. CDR3 coding DNA: TGTGCCAGCAGCCCCCGCCACGGGGGTGGGGCCAACGTCCTGACTTTC. As protein: CASSPRHGGGANVLTF.

This sequence joins TRBV19 and TRBJ1-5; D remains unclear. The CDR3 totals 12 residues. From germline, CDR1 is LNHDA and CDR2 SQIVND (reference sequence). V lost 6 bases and J 2 bases, leaving 5 bases between the germline ends. The CDR3 region is CASSQGNQPQHF. CDR3 bases: TGTGCCAGTAGCCAGGGCAATCAGCCCCAGCATTTT.

This rearrangement joins TRBV7-8 to TRBJ1-1, with TRBD1 matching 8 bases. CDR1 is SGHVS and CDR2 is FQNEAQ in the germline V gene. CDR3 length: 15 residues. The ends lost 1 base at V and 1 base at J; junction bases unmatched: 2. The CDR3 protein is CASSLEGTGNTEAFF. Written as DNA, the CDR3 is TGTGCCAGCAGCTTAGAAGGGACAGGGAACACTGAAGCTTTCTTT.

The chain has TRBV6-5 and TRBJ2-1, with TRBD1 identical over 7 bases. Looked up from germline, CDR1 is MNHEY and CDR2 is SVGAGI. V dropped 6 bases and J dropped 2; count of bases not matched to a gene: 4. The CDR3 spans 14 residues. The CDR3 reads CASRPGQTYNEQFF. The DNA for the CDR3 is TGTGCCAGCAGACCGGGACAGACCTACAATGAGCAGTTCTTC.

The rearrangement joins TRBV6-5 to TRBJ1-4; D is undetermined. The CDR3 contains 12 residues. The V end was cut by 2 bases, the J end by 6 bases, with 4 bases between. Germline assignment: CDR1 MNHEY and CDR2 SVGAGI. CDR3 protein: CASSYKHEKLFF. The CDR3 nucleotides read TGTGCCAGCAGTTACAAGCATGAAAAACTGTTTTTT.

The chain's CDR3 is CASSLDAGVGYGYTF. CDR3 bases: TGTGCCAGCAGCTTAGATGCAGGGGTGGGCTATGGCTACACCTTC. The V call is TRBV11-2, the J call TRBJ1-2; tentative D call: TRBD1 (6 bases). The germline V and J ends were trimmed by 0 bases and 4 bases, with 12 bases remaining between them. CDR3 size: 15 residues. CDR1 and CDR2 (germline): SGHAT, FQNNGV.